The rows below give T cell receptor beta chains drawn from one sample of a study of blood T cell repertoires in COVID-19. The assay was immunoSEQ multiplex PCR, and TCRdb's table has in-frame clones only and misses some. The data hold 200,000 or so clones, with about 79% observed a single time. Sequencing used peripheral blood. The receptors shown here come from a human donor in a cohort sampled during active COVID-19. Each CDR3 is given with its conserved first and last residue. D genes are given only for firm matches. Not all rows give a size; the values are once, few, many and, for expanded clones, a class.

>TRBV24-1|-|many|TRBJ2-2
CATSRGPPELFF
TGTGCCACCAGTCGTGGGCCGCCGGAGCTGTTTTTT
>TRBV6-5|-|-|TRBJ2-2
CASKKRSNTGELFF
TGTGCCAGCAAGAAGCGTTCGAACACCGGGGAGCTGTTTTTT
>TRBV6-4|-|-|TRBJ2-3
CASSEDRGDTQYF
TGTGCCAGCAGTGAGGACCGGGGAGATACGCAGTATTTT
>TRBV2|-|few|TRBJ2-2
CASSGPGQNTGELFF
TGTGCCAGCAGTGGACCGGGACAGAACACCGGGGAGCTGTTTTTT
>TRBV21-1|-|-|TRBJ2-5
CASSKRMREETQYF
TGTGCCAGCAGCAAAAGAATGAGGGAAGAGACCCAGTACTTC
>TRBV7-2|TRBD1|-|TRBJ2-2
CASIQDRVGELFF
TGTGCCAGCATCCAAGACAGGGTCGGGGAGCTGTTTTTT
>TRBV2|-|-|TRBJ1-5
CASSEGTSTWTPQHF
TGTGCCAGCAGTGAAGGGACATCCACTTGGACGCCCCAGCATTTT
>TRBV28|-|-|TRBJ2-1
CASSFQGRLFNEQFF
TGTGCCAGCAGTTTCCAGGGCAGACTCTTCAATGAGCAGTTCTTC
>TRBV2|TRBD1|-|TRBJ1-5
CASSPADRGPGQPQHF
TGTGCCAGCAGTCCGGCCGACAGGGGGCCGGGTCAGCCCCAGCATTTT
>TRBV6-6|TRBD1|-|TRBJ1-5
CASSQDRPRGRQPQHF
TGTGCCAGCAGTCAAGATAGGCCCAGGGGGAGGCAGCCCCAGCATTTT
>TRBV5-4|TRBD2|many|TRBJ2-7
CASSFDVREGQYF
TGTGCCAGCAGTTTCGATGTCAGGGAGGGGCAGTACTTC
>TRBV7-9|-|-|TRBJ1-2
CASSHRSGNYGYTF
TGTGCCAGCAGCCACAGGAGTGGGAACTATGGCTACACCTTC
>TRBV28|-|-|TRBJ1-2
CASRLTATNYGYTF
TGTGCCAGCCGACTGACAGCCACTAACTATGGCTACACCTTC
>TRBV11-3|-|once|TRBJ2-1
CASSTGGPQYNEQFF
TGTGCCAGCAGCACCGGGGGGCCGCAGTACAATGAGCAGTTCTTC
>TRBV18|-|once|TRBJ1-1
CASSPQRGYEAFF
TGTGCCAGCTCACCACAGAGGGGGTATGAAGCTTTCTTT
>TRBV5-1|TRBD1|-|TRBJ1-2
CASSFGDRGNYGYTF
TGCGCCAGCAGCTTTGGGGACAGGGGAAACTATGGCTACACCTTC
>TRBV5-4|TRBD2|-|TRBJ2-7
CASSAWTSGAYEQYF
TGTGCCAGCAGCGCGTGGACTAGCGGAGCCTACGAGCAGTACTTC
>TRBV15|-|-|TRBJ2-7
CATSEWGRSYEQYF
TGTGCCACCAGCGAATGGGGCAGATCCTACGAGCAGTACTTC
>TRBV28|TRBD2|-|TRBJ2-2
CASSPGGGRAGGELFF
TGTGCCAGCAGCCCTGGTGGGGGGAGGGCCGGAGGGGAGCTGTTTTTT
>TRBV30|-|-|TRBJ2-2
CAWSLNTGELFF
TGTGCCTGGAGTCTGAACACCGGGGAGCTGTTTTTT
>TRBV19|-|-|TRBJ2-3
CASRQTAPSTDTQYF
TGTGCCAGTAGACAGACGGCCCCTAGCACAGATACGCAGTATTTT
>TRBV2|TRBD1|-|TRBJ1-4
CASSETGRGEKLFF
TGTGCCAGCAGTGAGACAGGGCGGGGTGAAAAACTGTTTTTT
>TRBV20-1|TRBD1|-|TRBJ1-5
CSASSGTVINQPQHF
TGCAGTGCTAGTTCCGGGACAGTTATCAATCAGCCCCAGCATTTT
>TRBV7-2|-|-|TRBJ2-1
CASSAPLPAGLNEQFF
TGTGCCAGCAGCGCCCCCCTTCCGGCGGGGTTGAATGAGCAGTTCTTC
>TRBV4-2|TRBD1|few|TRBJ2-7
CASSPRDRASYEQYF
TGTGCCAGCAGCCCTCGGGACAGGGCCTCCTACGAGCAGTACTTC
>TRBV29-1|TRBD2|-|TRBJ2-1
CSVEPVGLAGGEQFF
TGCAGCGTTGAACCAGTGGGACTAGCGGGGGGTGAGCAGTTCTTC
>TRBV9|TRBD2|-|TRBJ2-7
CASSVAEGTSGRAYEQYF
TGTGCCAGCAGCGTAGCTGAGGGGACTAGCGGGAGGGCCTACGAGCAGTACTTC
>TRBV7-9|-|-|TRBJ2-7
CASSLQTGYEQYF
TGTGCCAGCAGCCTTCAAACGGGCTACGAGCAGTACTTC
>TRBV7-8|-|-|TRBJ1-2
CASSPQQGSYGYTF
TGTGCCAGCAGCCCACAACAGGGCAGCTATGGCTACACCTTC
>TRBV4-1|TRBD1|-|TRBJ2-7
CASSQGTGSSYEQYF
TGCGCCAGCAGCCAAGGGACAGGGAGCTCCTACGAGCAGTACTTC
>TRBV2|-|-|TRBJ2-2
CASSDTGELFF
TGTGCCAGCAGCGACACCGGGGAGCTGTTTTTT
>TRBV7-9|-|-|TRBJ1-5
CASSLGGWQPQHF
TGTGCCAGCAGCTTGGGGGGTTGGCAGCCCCAGCATTTT
>TRBV5-5|TRBD1|many|TRBJ2-7
CASSWGVGQGTYEQYF
TGTGCCAGCAGCTGGGGCGTGGGACAGGGGACCTACGAGCAGTACTTC
>TRBV30|TRBD2|once|TRBJ2-7
CASSSGSYYEQYF
TGTGCCTCCTCTAGCGGCTCCTACTACGAGCAGTACTTC
>TRBV19|TRBD1|-|TRBJ2-3
CASSKGTATDTQYF
TGTGCCAGTAGTAAAGGGACAGCCACAGATACGCAGTATTTT
>TRBV7-2|TRBD2|-|TRBJ2-3
CASSLYRGGIDTQYF
TGTGCCAGCAGCTTATATCGGGGGGGGATAGATACGCAGTATTTT
>TRBV1|-|-|TRBJ2-7
CTSSQERRDYEQYF
TGCACCAGCAGCCAAGAGCGGCGGGACTACGAGCAGTACTTC
>TRBV27|TRBD1|-|TRBJ2-2
CASTGTANTGELFF
TGTGCCAGCACCGGGACAGCGAACACCGGGGAGCTGTTTTTT
>TRBV30|-|-|TRBJ1-4
CAWSWQGHEKLFF
TGTGCCTGGAGCTGGCAGGGTCATGAAAAACTGTTTTTT
>TRBV7-9|-|once|TRBJ1-4
CASSWTATNEKLFF
TGTGCCAGCAGCTGGACAGCAACTAATGAAAAACTGTTTTTT
>TRBV10-2|-|-|TRBJ1-5
CASSEWGRQGNQPQHF
TGCGCCAGCAGTGAGTGGGGGAGACAGGGCAATCAGCCCCAGCATTTT
>TRBV5-4|TRBD2|-|TRBJ2-2
CASSLLLAGNTGELFF
TGTGCCAGCAGCCTGTTACTAGCGGGTAACACCGGGGAGCTGTTTTTT
>TRBV7-9|TRBD1|-|TRBJ2-3
CASSSRTGTLTDTQYF
TGTGCCAGCAGCTCCCGGACAGGGACCCTCACAGATACGCAGTATTTT
>TRBV6-6|TRBD1|few|TRBJ1-2
CASSSMGQGPKGYTF
TGTGCCAGCAGCTCTATGGGACAGGGCCCTAAGGGCTACACCTTC
>TRBV5-4|-|-|TRBJ2-5
CASNRGLAEETQYF
TGTGCCAGCAACCGAGGGCTAGCAGAAGAGACCCAGTACTTC
>TRBV6-1|TRBD2|-|TRBJ2-3
CASSESLAGGRDTQYF
TGTGCCAGCAGTGAATCTCTAGCGGGAGGGCGAGATACGCAGTATTTT
>TRBV30|-|-|TRBJ1-5
CAWGKKGVEQPQHF
TGTGCCTGGGGAAAAAAGGGGGTGGAACAGCCCCAGCATTTT
>TRBV7-2|TRBD2|-|TRBJ2-7
CASSHRAGAHYEQYF
TGTGCCAGCTCGCATCGGGCGGGAGCTCACTACGAGCAGTACTTC
>TRBV5-1|-|few|TRBJ2-6
CASSLDRTGDSGANVLTF
TGCGCCAGCAGCTTGGACCGAACAGGTGACTCTGGGGCCAACGTCCTGACTTTC
>TRBV2|TRBD1|-|TRBJ1-5
CASGLEGADQPQHF
TGTGCCAGCGGATTAGAGGGGGCGGATCAGCCCCAGCATTTT
>TRBV15|-|-|TRBJ1-3
CATSYRGPRGNTIYF
TGTGCCACCAGTTATCGGGGTCCCAGAGGAAACACCATATATTTT
>TRBV28|-|-|TRBJ2-1
CASSSVYNEQFF
TGTGCCAGCAGTTCGGTATACAATGAGCAGTTCTTC
>TRBV3-1/TRBV3-2|-|once|TRBJ1-2
CASSQSLTGTNYGYTF
TGTGCCAGCAGCCAGTCACTGACAGGCACTAACTATGGCTACACCTTC
>TRBV12-5|TRBD1|few|TRBJ2-7
CASGSGGTGFFEQYF
TGTGCTAGTGGTTCCGGCGGGACAGGGTTCTTCGAGCAGTACTTC
>TRBV5-6|TRBD1|-|TRBJ1-6
CASSLGRGQSPLHF
TGTGCCAGCAGCTTGGGAAGGGGGCAATCACCCCTCCACTTT
>TRBV30|TRBD2|-|TRBJ2-1
CAWSAILAEPSYNEQFF
TGTGCCTGGAGTGCCATACTAGCGGAACCGTCCTACAATGAGCAGTTCTTC
>TRBV15|TRBD2|-|TRBJ2-1
CATSRSWTSGSYLNSYNEQFF
TGTGCCACCAGCAGATCCTGGACTAGCGGGAGCTACCTCAATTCCTACAATGAGCAGTTCTTC